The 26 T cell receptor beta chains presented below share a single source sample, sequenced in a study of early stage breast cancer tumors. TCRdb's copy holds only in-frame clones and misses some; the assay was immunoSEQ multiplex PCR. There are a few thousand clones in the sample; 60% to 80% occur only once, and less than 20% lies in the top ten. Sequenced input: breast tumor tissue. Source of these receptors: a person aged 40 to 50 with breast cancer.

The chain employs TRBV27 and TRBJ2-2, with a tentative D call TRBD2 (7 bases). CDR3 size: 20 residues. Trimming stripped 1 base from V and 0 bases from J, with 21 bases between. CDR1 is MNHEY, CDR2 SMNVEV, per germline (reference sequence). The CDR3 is CASSLLGGALGRPNTGELFF. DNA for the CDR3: TGTGCCAGCAGTTTATTGGGGGGGGCGTTGGGTCGACCGAACACCGGGGAGCTGTTTTTT.

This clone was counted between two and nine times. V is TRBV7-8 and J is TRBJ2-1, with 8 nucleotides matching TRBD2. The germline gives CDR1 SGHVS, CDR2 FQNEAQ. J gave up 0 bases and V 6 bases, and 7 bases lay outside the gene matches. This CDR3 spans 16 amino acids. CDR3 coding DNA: TGTGCCAGCAGGCTCAGCGGGACTAGCTCCTACAATGAGCAGTTCTTC. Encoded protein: CASRLSGTSSYNEQFF.

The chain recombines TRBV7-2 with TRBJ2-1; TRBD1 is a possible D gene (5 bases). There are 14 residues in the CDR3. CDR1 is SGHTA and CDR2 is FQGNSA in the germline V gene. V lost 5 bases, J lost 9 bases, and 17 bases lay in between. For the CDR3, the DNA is TGTGCCAGCAGCCTCCAGATACAGGACGCTGAGCAGTTCTTC. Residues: CASSLQIQDAEQFF.

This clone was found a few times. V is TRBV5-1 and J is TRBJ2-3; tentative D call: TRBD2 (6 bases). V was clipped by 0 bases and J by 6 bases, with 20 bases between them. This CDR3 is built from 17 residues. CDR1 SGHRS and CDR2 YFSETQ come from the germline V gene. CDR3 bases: TGCGCCAGCAGCTTGGCCTATCGGGGAGGCGGTGAGGATACGCAGTATTTT. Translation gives CASSLAYRGGGEDTQYF.

CDR3 loop: CAWRLAGLFGEQFF. The CDR3 coding sequence is TGTGCCTGGAGACTAGCGGGATTATTTGGTGAGCAGTTCTTC. The rearrangement uses TRBV30 and TRBJ2-1; 10 nucleotides align to TRBD2. CDR1 is GTSNPN and CDR2 is SVGIG in the germline V gene (reference sequence). The CDR3 runs to 14 residues. V lost 3 bases to trimming and J lost 9 bases; unmatched junction nucleotides: 8.

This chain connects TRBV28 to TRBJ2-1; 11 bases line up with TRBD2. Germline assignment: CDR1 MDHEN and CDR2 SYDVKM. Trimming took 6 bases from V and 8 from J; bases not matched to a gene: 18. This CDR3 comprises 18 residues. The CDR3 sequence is CASSPQRGSGRADDEQFF. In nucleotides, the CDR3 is TGTGCCAGCAGCCCGCAGAGGGGTAGCGGGAGGGCCGACGATGAGCAGTTCTTC.

CDR3: CASSYEGLDTEAFF. CDR3 bases: TGTGCCAGCAGTTACGAGGGGTTGGACACTGAAGCTTTCTTT. J is TRBJ1-1 and V is TRBV6-6, with D perhaps TRBD1 (5 bases). The CDR3 is 14 amino acids. The V gene's germline CDR1 is MNHNY and CDR2 SVGAGI (reference sequence). V dropped 2 bases and J dropped 3 bases, with 10 bases sitting between them.

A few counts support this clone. The CDR3: CASSARNPLLTRTGNTGELFF. As DNA, the CDR3 is TGTGCCAGCTCCGCGAGGAACCCCCTACTAACGAGGACAGGGAACACCGGGGAGCTGTTTTTT. V usage is TRBV18 and J usage is TRBJ2-2; TRBD1 matches at 7 bases. Trimming took 6 bases from V and 1 from J; bases not matched to a gene: 23. The germline V gene has CDR1 KGHSH and CDR2 LQKENI. The length of the CDR3 is 21 residues.

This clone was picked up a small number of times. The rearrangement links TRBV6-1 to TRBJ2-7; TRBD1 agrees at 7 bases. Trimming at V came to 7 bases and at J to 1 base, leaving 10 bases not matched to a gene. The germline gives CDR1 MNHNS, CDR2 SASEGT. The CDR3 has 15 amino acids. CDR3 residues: CASTKGAGGSYEQYF. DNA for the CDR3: TGTGCCAGCACCAAAGGGGCAGGGGGTTCCTACGAGCAGTACTTC.

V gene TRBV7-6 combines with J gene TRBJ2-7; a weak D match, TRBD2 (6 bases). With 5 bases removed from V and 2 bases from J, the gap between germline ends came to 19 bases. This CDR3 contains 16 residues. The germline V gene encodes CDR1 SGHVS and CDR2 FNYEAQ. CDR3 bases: TGTGCCAGCAGCCCCGGAGGGGCAGGACTTGCCTACGAGCAGTACTTC. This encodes CASSPGGAGLAYEQYF. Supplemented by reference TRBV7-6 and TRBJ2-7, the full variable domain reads GAGVSQSPRYKVTKRGQDVALRCDPISGHVSLYWYRQALGQGPEFLTYFNYEAQQDKSGLPNDRFSAERPEGSISTLTIQRTEQRDSAMYRCASSPGGAGLAYEQYFGPGTRLTVT.

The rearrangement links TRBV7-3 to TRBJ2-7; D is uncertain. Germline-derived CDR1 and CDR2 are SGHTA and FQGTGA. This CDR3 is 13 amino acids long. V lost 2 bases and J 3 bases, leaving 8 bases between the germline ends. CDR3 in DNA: TGTGCCAGCAGCTTAGGGTCTCACTACGAGCAGTACTTC. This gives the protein CASSLGSHYEQYF.

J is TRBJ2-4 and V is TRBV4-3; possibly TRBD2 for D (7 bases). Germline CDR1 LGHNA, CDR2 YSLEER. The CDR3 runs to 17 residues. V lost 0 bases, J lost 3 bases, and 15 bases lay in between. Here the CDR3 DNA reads TGCGCCAGCAGCCAAGATACGGGGGGCAGGAGCAAAAACATTCAGTACTTC. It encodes CASSQDTGGRSKNIQYF.

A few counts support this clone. The CDR3 loop is CASSIRVYDYEQYF. CDR3 nucleotides: TGTGCCAGTAGTATCCGAGTCTATGACTACGAGCAGTACTTC. The rearrangement joins TRBV19 to TRBJ2-7; D gene ambiguous. Deletions cut 3 bases from V and 3 bases from J, with 12 bases between. CDR1 is LNHDA, CDR2 SQIVND, per germline (reference sequence). The CDR3 has 14 amino acids.

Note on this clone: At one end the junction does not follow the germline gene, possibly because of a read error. The CDR3: CASSPRAGANVLTF. The CDR3 nucleotides read TGTGCCAGCTCTCCACGGGCTGGGGCCAACGTCCTGACTTTC. V and J are TRBV18 and TRBJ2-6; D is uncertain. CDR3 length equals 14 residues. CDR1 KGHSH and CDR2 LQKENI come from the germline V gene.

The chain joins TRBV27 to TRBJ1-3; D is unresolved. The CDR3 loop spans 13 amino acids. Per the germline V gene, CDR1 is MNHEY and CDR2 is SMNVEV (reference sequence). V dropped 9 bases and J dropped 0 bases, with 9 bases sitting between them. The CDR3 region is CASRLLSGNTIYF. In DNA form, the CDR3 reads TGTGCCAGTCGACTCCTCTCTGGAAACACCATATATTTT.

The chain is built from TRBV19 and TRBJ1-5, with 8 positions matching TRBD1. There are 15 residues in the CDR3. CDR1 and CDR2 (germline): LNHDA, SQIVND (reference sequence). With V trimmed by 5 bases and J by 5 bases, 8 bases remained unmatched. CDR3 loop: CASSYRQGAHQPQHF. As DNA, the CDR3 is TGTGCCAGTAGTTATAGGCAGGGGGCCCATCAGCCCCAGCATTTT.

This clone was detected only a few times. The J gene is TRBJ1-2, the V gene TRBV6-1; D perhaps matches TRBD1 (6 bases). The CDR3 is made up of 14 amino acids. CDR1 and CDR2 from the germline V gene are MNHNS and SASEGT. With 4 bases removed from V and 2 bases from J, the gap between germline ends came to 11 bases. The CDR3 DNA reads TGTGCCAGCAGTGTGACAGGTCTCAACTATGGCTACACCTTC. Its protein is CASSVTGLNYGYTF.

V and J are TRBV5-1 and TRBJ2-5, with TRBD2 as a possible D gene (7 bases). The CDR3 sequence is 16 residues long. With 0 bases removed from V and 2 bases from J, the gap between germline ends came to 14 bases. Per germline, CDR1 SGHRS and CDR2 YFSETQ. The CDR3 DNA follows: TGCGCCAGCAGCTTGGCTCCAGGGGAGGGTCAAGAGACCCAGTACTTC. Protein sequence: CASSLAPGEGQETQYF.

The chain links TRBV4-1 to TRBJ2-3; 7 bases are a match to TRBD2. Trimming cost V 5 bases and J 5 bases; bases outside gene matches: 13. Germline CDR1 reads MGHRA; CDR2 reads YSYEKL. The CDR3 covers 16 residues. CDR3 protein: CASSAGTQGGEDTQYF. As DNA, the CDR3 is TGCGCCAGCAGCGCAGGGACCCAGGGAGGGGAAGATACGCAGTATTTT.

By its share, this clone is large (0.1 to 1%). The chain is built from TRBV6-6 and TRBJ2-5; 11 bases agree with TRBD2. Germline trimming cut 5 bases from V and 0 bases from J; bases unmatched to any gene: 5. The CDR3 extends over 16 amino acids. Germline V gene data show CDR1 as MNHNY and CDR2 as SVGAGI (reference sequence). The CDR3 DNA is TGTGCCAGCAGTACGGGGACTAGCGGCTACCAAGAGACCCAGTACTTC. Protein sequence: CASSTGTSGYQETQYF.

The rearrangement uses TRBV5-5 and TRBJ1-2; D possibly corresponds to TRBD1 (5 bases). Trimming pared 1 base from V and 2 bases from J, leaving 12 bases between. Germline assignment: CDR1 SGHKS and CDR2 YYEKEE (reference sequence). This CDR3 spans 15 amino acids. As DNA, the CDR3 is TGTGCCAGCAGCTTGCAGGAGGGGCCCAACTATGGCTACACCTTC. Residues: CASSLQEGPNYGYTF.

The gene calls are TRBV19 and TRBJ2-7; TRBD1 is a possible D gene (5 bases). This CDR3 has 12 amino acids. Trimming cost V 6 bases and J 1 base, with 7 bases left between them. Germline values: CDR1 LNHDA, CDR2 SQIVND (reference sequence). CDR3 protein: CASSDSSYEQYF. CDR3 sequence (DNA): TGTGCCAGTAGCGACAGTTCCTACGAGCAGTACTTC.

As DNA, the CDR3 is TGTGCCAGTACCGCCCAGGGGCTAGCCGCCGGGGAGCTGTTTTTT. This sequence encodes CASTAQGLAAGELFF. The V and J genes are TRBV19 and TRBJ2-2, with a possible D match to TRBD1 (6 bases). CDR1 LNHDA and CDR2 SQIVND come from the germline V gene (reference sequence). This CDR3 contains 15 residues. V shed 7 bases and J shed 6 bases, with 18 bases lying between them.

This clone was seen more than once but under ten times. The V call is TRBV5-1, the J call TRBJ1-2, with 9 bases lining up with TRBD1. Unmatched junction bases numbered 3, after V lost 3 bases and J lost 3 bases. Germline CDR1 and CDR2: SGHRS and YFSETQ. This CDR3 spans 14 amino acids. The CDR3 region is CASSWGQGYYGYTF. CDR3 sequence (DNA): TGCGCCAGCAGCTGGGGACAGGGATACTATGGCTACACCTTC. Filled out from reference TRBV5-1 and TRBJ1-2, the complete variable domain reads KAGVTQTPRYLIKTRGQQVTLSCSPISGHRSVSWYQQTPGQGLQFLFEYFSETQRNKGNFPGRFSGRQFSNSRSEMNVSTLELGDSALYLCASSWGQGYYGYTFGSGTRLTVV.

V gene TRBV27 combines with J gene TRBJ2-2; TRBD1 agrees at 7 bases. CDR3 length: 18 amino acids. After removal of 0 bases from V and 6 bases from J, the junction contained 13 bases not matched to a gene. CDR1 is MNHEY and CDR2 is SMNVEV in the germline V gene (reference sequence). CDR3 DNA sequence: TGTGCCAGCAGTTTATCAGGACCACCCCTCACAGGGGCCGGGGAGCTGTTTTTT. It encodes CASSLSGPPLTGAGELFF.

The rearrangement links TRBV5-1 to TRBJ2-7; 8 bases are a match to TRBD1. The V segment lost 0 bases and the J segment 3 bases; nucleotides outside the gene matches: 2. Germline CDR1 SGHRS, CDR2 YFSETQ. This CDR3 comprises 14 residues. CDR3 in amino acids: CASSLVQGDYEQYF. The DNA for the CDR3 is TGCGCCAGCAGCTTGGTACAGGGGGACTACGAGCAGTACTTC. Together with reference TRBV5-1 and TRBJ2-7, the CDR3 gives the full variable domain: KAGVTQTPRYLIKTRGQQVTLSCSPISGHRSVSWYQQTPGQGLQFLFEYFSETQRNKGNFPGRFSGRQFSNSRSEMNVSTLELGDSALYLCASSLVQGDYEQYFGPGTRLTVT.